A selection of T cell receptor beta chains follows, all from one sample in a study of blood T cells in healthy people across ages. TCRdb analysed the 5' RACE reads with MiXCR anew, one entry per CDR3 protein. Of about 1.4 million distinct CDR3 sequences in the sample, approximately 63% are singletons; the top ten hold roughly 6.3%. The source material was blood. Receptors originate from a man aged 18 to 29 in good health. Both conserved end residues are part of each CDR3. Each record gives: J gene, V gene, clone size, D gene, CDR3 protein, CDR3 DNA. A D gene is named only where the DNA matches it firmly. Part of the rows lack a size; the others show once, few, many or a class for expanded clones.

TRBJ2-1,TRBV20-1,.,TRBD2,CSAFTGTSGNDYNEQFF,TGCAGTGCTTTTACCGGGACTAGCGGGAACGACTACAATGAGCAGTTCTTC
TRBJ2-7,TRBV3-1,.,.,CASSRPIGTPPYEQYF,TGTGCCAGCAGCCGACCGATCGGGACTCCTCCCTACGAGCAGTACTTC
TRBJ2-1,TRBV4-3,.,TRBD2,CASSQDALAEGNEQFF,TGCGCCAGCAGCCAAGATGCCCTAGCGGAGGGCAATGAGCAGTTCTTC
TRBJ2-6,TRBV7-8,once,.,CASSLAAEGANVLTF,TGTGCCAGCAGCTTAGCGGCGGAAGGGGCCAACGTCCTGACTTTC
TRBJ2-1,TRBV20-1,.,TRBD2,CSAGLAGVYEQFF,TGCAGTGCTGGACTAGCGGGAGTATATGAGCAGTTCTTC
TRBJ2-5,TRBV28,.,.,CATLEETQYF,TGTGCCACCCTGGAAGAGACCCAGTACTTC
TRBJ1-2,TRBV29-1,.,.,CSARRGKDGYTF,TGCAGCGCCCGGAGAGGCAAAGATGGCTACACCTTC
TRBJ2-2,TRBV4-3,few,TRBD1,CASSQDTGDIGELFF,TGCGCCAGCAGCCAAGATACAGGGGATATCGGGGAGCTGTTTTTT
TRBJ1-1,TRBV4-1,.,TRBD1,CASSQVTGGLGTEAFF,TGCGCCAGCAGCCAAGTAACAGGGGGCCTGGGCACTGAAGCTTTCTTT
TRBJ2-7,TRBV16,.,.,CASSQVEDSHEQYF,TGTGCCAGCAGCCAAGTTGAGGACAGCCACGAGCAGTACTTC
TRBJ2-1,TRBV6-2/TRBV6-3,.,TRBD2,CASSLGTRFSHNEQFF,TGTGCCAGCAGTTTAGGGACTAGGTTTAGTCACAATGAGCAGTTCTTC
TRBJ2-1,TRBV25-1,.,.,CASSEGSKFF,TGTGCCAGCAGTGAGGGATCCAAGTTCTTC
TRBJ2-1,TRBV10-3,.,.,CAISESSPNNEQFF,TGTGCCATCAGTGAGTCGAGCCCAAACAATGAGCAGTTCTTC
TRBJ2-5,TRBV20-1,.,TRBD2,CSARAGGALETQYF,TGCAGTGCTAGGGCGGGAGGAGCGCTGGAGACCCAGTACTTC
TRBJ1-1,TRBV12-3/TRBV12-4,.,.,CASKPEISMNTEAFF,TGTGCCAGCAAACCCGAGATATCGATGAACACTGAAGCTTTCTTT
TRBJ2-3,TRBV7-2,few,.,CASSLAFAPTTDTQYF,TGTGCCAGCAGCTTGGCATTCGCGCCGACCACAGATACGCAGTATTTT
TRBJ2-1,TRBV12-3/TRBV12-4,few,.,CASSLFRDGEQFF,TGTGCCAGCAGTTTATTTCGAGATGGTGAGCAGTTCTTC
TRBJ2-3,TRBV7-9,.,.,CASSKSTQEGADTQYF,TGTGCCAGCAGCAAGAGCACGCAAGAAGGGGCAGATACGCAGTATTTT
TRBJ2-1,TRBV12-5,.,TRBD2,CASGLVRGGIGEQFF,TGTGCTAGTGGTTTGGTACGGGGAGGGATTGGTGAGCAGTTCTTC
TRBJ2-1,TRBV10-3,.,.,CAITDPLNEQFF,TGTGCCATCACCGACCCCTTAAATGAGCAGTTCTTC
TRBJ1-2,TRBV6-5,.,TRBD1,CASSGRGRGGYTF,TGTGCCAGCAGTGGCAGGGGGCGAGGTGGCTACACCTTC
TRBJ2-1,TRBV20-1,.,TRBD2,CSAGDRSGLAGWGAYNEQFF,TGCAGTGCTGGAGATCGATCGGGACTAGCGGGGTGGGGGGCCTACAATGAGCAGTTCTTC
TRBJ1-3,TRBV28,.,.,CASSLAGSTGNTIYF,TGTGCCAGCAGTTTGGCGGGGTCTACTGGAAACACCATATATTTT
TRBJ2-5,TRBV7-8,.,TRBD1,CASSSKWDRSGETQYF,TGTGCCAGCAGCTCAAAATGGGACAGGAGTGGGGAGACCCAGTACTTC